The clone carrying this TCR beta chain occurred a few times. This entry belongs to a study of blood T cells in healthy people across ages. A J-beta primer mix and a sample-barcoded 5' primer were used in a second PCR of roughly 6 to 11 cycles. MiXCR was run by TCRdb on the 5' RACE reads, yielding one entry per CDR3 protein. In the table there are 890,000 or so distinct CDR3 sequences, approximately 67% of which are singletons. Sequenced input: blood. The receptor was isolated from a man aged 25 to 40 in good health.

The CDR3 bases are TGCAGTGCTAGAGTCTTTACGGGGGGCCGATACAATGAGCAGTTCTTC. Its translation: CSARVFTGGRYNEQFF. This chain connects TRBV20-1 to TRBJ2-1; D may be TRBD2 (7 bases). This CDR3 has 16 amino acids. Germline V gene sequence: CDR1 DFQATT, CDR2 SNEGSKA (reference sequence). Trimming pared 1 base from V and 4 bases from J, leaving 17 bases between.